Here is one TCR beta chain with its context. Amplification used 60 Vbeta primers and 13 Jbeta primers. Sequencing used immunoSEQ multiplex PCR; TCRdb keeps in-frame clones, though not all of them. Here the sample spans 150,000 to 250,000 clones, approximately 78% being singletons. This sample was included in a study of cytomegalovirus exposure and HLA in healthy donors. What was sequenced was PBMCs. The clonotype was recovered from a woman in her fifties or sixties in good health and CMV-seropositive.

CDR3 sequence: CASSYWGGPQHF. The CDR3 nucleotides are TGTGCCAGCAGTTATTGGGGGGGGCCCCAGCATTTT. This chain links TRBV6-5 with TRBJ1-5; D perhaps matches TRBD1 (5 bases). The V end lost 3 bases, the J end lost 9 bases, and 9 bases lay between the germline ends. CDR3 length equals 12 residues. Germline V gene sequence: CDR1 MNHEY, CDR2 SVGAGI.